The clone carrying this T cell receptor (beta chain) was seen only once. These data belong to a study of T cell changes during pregnancy in multiple sclerosis. Germline CDR1 SGHDT, CDR2 YYEEEE. The CDR3 runs to 13 residues. Trimming removed 1 base from V and 2 bases from J, with 7 bases in between. Sequencing used immunoSEQ multiplex PCR; TCRdb keeps in-frame clones, though not all of them. This table holds approximately 100,000 clones, approximately 90% found once. The TCR comes from a female donor with multiple sclerosis, enrolled in a pregnancy study. This chain connects TRBV5-6 to TRBJ2-7, with no clear D. This specimen was peripheral blood, taken after pregnancy. The CDR3 loop reads CASSLREAYEQYF. DNA of the CDR3: TGTGCCAGCAGCTTGCGAGAAGCCTACGAGCAGTACTTC.